The 21 T cell receptor beta chains given below trace back to one sample, sequenced in a study of shared clonotypes between healthy human individuals. Assay used: immunoSEQ multiplex PCR; TCRdb lists only in-frame clones, some missing. The data show some 500,000 clones, with 95% to 96% seen just once and nearly 0.065% held by the top ten. The sequencing input was naive CD4+ T cells sorted from blood. Subset noted: CD45RA+ positively selected. The source of these receptors is a woman in her 30s in good health.

This chain links TRBV5-1 with TRBJ1-6; D is uncertain. V was shortened by 0 bases and J by 0 bases, with 10 bases between the two germline ends. The CDR3 is made up of 17 amino acids. Germline CDR1 reads SGHRS; CDR2 reads YFSETQ. The CDR3 bases are TGCGCCAGCAGCTTGGGTCAGCTCAGCTCCTATAATTCACCCCTCCACTTT. Amino acids: CASSLGQLSSYNSPLHF.

To note about this clone: Other DNA sequences in the same sample also yield this CDR3. The V gene is TRBV5-1, the J gene TRBJ2-2; D is unclear. V shed 0 bases and J shed 1 base, with 7 bases lying between them. The CDR3 runs to 15 residues. Germline CDR1 SGHRS, CDR2 YFSETQ. This CDR3 is CASSLAGLNTGELFF. The CDR3 bases are TGCGCCAGCAGCTTGGCCGGCCTGAACACCGGGGAGCTGTTTTTT.

This clone was picked up one time. The CDR3 is CASSSGPWQGNQPQHF. The CDR3 DNA sequence: TGCGCCAGCAGCTCGGGGCCTTGGCAGGGCAATCAGCCCCAGCATTTT. This chain connects TRBV4-1 to TRBJ1-5; possibly TRBD1 for D (5 bases). Germline-derived CDR1 and CDR2 are MGHRA and YSYEKL. V was clipped by 5 bases and J by 2 bases, with 16 bases between them. This CDR3 is 16 amino acids long.

The chain has TRBV15 and TRBJ1-5; weak D call: TRBD1 (6 bases). This CDR3 is built from 19 residues. Per the germline V gene, CDR1 is LNHNV and CDR2 is YYDKDF (reference sequence). The V end lost 1 base, the J end lost 2 bases, and 21 bases lay between the germline ends. CDR3 amino acids: CATSRGGTPLRVGNQPQHF. CDR3 coding DNA: TGTGCCACCAGCAGAGGCGGGACACCCCTGAGGGTGGGCAATCAGCCCCAGCATTTT.

The chain carries TRBV7-9 and TRBJ2-7, with D possibly matching TRBD2 (6 bases). Trimming took 3 bases from V and 2 from J, leaving 11 bases between them. The CDR3 length is 14 residues. CDR1 and CDR2 from the germline V gene are SEHNR and FQNEAQ (reference sequence). CDR3 coding DNA: TGTGCCAGCAGCTTGGACTACGTCGCCTACGAGCAGTACTTC. It yields the protein CASSLDYVAYEQYF.

This chain uses TRBV9 with TRBJ1-1; D unresolved. Germline V CDR1 and CDR2: SGDLS, YYNGEE. The CDR3 runs to 14 residues. Trimming took 0 bases from V and 0 from J, leaving 6 bases between them. CDR3 region: CASSVGQMNTEAFF. In nucleotides, the CDR3 is TGTGCCAGCAGCGTAGGGCAGATGAACACTGAAGCTTTCTTT.

The chain employs TRBV6-6 and TRBJ1-3, with unresolved D. Germline CDR1 is MNHNY and CDR2 is SVGAGI (reference sequence). The CDR3 loop spans 15 amino acids. Between the trimmed V and J ends, which lost 4 bases and 0 bases, there was a span of 10 bases. The CDR3 loop is CASSFFYNSGNTIYF. The CDR3 DNA follows: TGTGCCAGCAGTTTCTTTTATAACTCTGGAAACACCATATATTTT.

The chain is built from TRBV5-4 and TRBJ1-1; D is possibly TRBD1 (5 bases). CDR3 size: 13 residues. Germline CDR1 reads SGHNT; CDR2 reads YYREEE (reference sequence). The germline V and J ends were trimmed by 5 bases and 3 bases, with 11 bases remaining between them. The CDR3 DNA reads TGTGCCAGCAGGCGGGACCTGGACACTGAAGCTTTCTTT. Protein product: CASRRDLDTEAFF.

The genes are TRBV4-2 and TRBJ2-1; TRBD2 agrees at 7 bases. This CDR3 has 17 residues. CDR1 is LGHNA and CDR2 is YNFKEQ in the germline V gene. J was trimmed by 6 bases and V by 3 bases; bases with no gene match: 14. The CDR3 DNA reads as TGTGCCAGCAGCCAGGACCCGACTAGCAGTCCTGGCAATGAGCAGTTCTTC. This sequence encodes CASSQDPTSSPGNEQFF.

The chain employs TRBV5-4 and TRBJ2-7; D is unclear. The length of the CDR3 is 15 residues. V was trimmed by 3 bases and J by 6 bases, leaving 19 bases between them. Germline CDR1 reads SGHNT; CDR2 reads YYREEE (reference sequence). CDR3 sequence: CASSSSASIPSEQYF. The CDR3, as DNA: TGTGCCAGCAGCTCTTCGGCTAGTATCCCAAGCGAGCAGTACTTC.

This chain connects TRBV28 to TRBJ1-1; D is unresolved. The CDR3 extends over 15 amino acids. Trimming removed 5 bases at V and 1 base at J, with 14 bases between. CDR1 MDHEN and CDR2 SYDVKM come from the germline V gene. CDR3 amino acids: CASSGVGLGNTEAFF. CDR3 DNA: TGTGCCAGCAGTGGGGTGGGCTTAGGGAACACTGAAGCTTTCTTT.

In this sample, this clone turned up once. Other DNA sequences from this sample encode an identical CDR3 as well. The rearrangement uses TRBV2 and TRBJ2-7; unclear D gene. Germline V gene sequence: CDR1 SNHLY, CDR2 FYNNEI. Trimming removed 4 bases at V and 4 bases at J, with 8 bases between. The CDR3 is made up of 12 amino acids. CDR3 DNA sequence: TGTGCCAGCAGTGCTTCCGGGTACGAGCAGTACTTC. Amino acid sequence: CASSASGYEQYF. The full variable domain, completed using reference TRBV2 and TRBJ2-7, is EPEVTQTPSHQVTQMGQEVILRCVPISNHLYFYWYRQILGQKVEFLVSFYNNEISEKSEIFDDQFSVERPDGSNFTLKIRSTKLEDSAMYFCASSASGYEQYFGPGTRLTVT.

The rearrangement joins TRBV19 to TRBJ2-3; no clear D. Germline loops: CDR1 LNHDA, CDR2 SQIVND (reference sequence). The CDR3 contains 14 residues. Between the trimmed V and J ends, which lost 0 bases and 2 bases, there was a span of 6 bases. The CDR3 DNA reads as TGTGCCAGTAGTATAGAGTGGAACACAGATACGCAGTATTTT. Translation: CASSIEWNTDTQYF.

The CDR3: CASGTIYEQYF. CDR3 in DNA: TGTGCCAGTGGGACCATCTACGAGCAGTACTTC. The rearrangement uses TRBV28 and TRBJ2-7; TRBD1 or TRBD2 may be the D gene (5 bases each). CDR1 MDHEN and CDR2 SYDVKM come from the germline V gene. This CDR3 has 11 residues. Trimming shortened V by 9 bases and J by 3 bases, and 9 bases separated the two germline ends.

This sequence joins TRBV5-5 and TRBJ2-2; D ambiguous. Trimming removed 2 bases at V and 6 bases at J, with 14 bases between. Germline CDR1 and CDR2: SGHKS and YYEKEE (reference sequence). This CDR3 has 15 residues. CDR3 DNA: TGTGCCAGCAGCTTATTTTATTCAGCTCCCGGGGAGCTGTTTTTT. Translating it yields CASSLFYSAPGELFF.

The J gene is TRBJ1-1, the V gene TRBV6-4, with unresolved D. Per germline, CDR1 MRHNA and CDR2 SNTAGT. The CDR3 has 12 residues. Trimming took off 5 bases at V and 2 bases at J, with 6 bases between the two ends. The CDR3 is CASSTINTEAFF. Here the CDR3 DNA reads TGTGCCAGCAGTACTATAAACACTGAAGCTTTCTTT.

The chain joins TRBV5-1 to TRBJ2-7, with 12 nucleotides matching TRBD2. The germline V gene encodes CDR1 SGHRS and CDR2 YFSETQ. This CDR3 has 16 amino acids. V gave up 0 bases and J gave up 3 bases; unmatched junction bases: 4. The CDR3 DNA is TGCGCCAGCAGCTTGGGAGGGACTAGCGGGTACTACGAGCAGTACTTC. Protein sequence: CASSLGGTSGYYEQYF.

V is TRBV6-5 and J is TRBJ2-7; TRBD2 matches 7 bases. CDR3 length: 14 amino acids. Trimming cost V 6 bases and J 5 bases; bases outside gene matches: 10. Germline CDR1 and CDR2: MNHEY and SVGAGI. The CDR3 region is CASSWEGREDEQYF. CDR3 coding DNA: TGTGCCAGCAGCTGGGAGGGCAGGGAGGACGAGCAGTACTTC.

This clone was seen just once. The chain carries TRBV7-2 and TRBJ1-2; no clear D. Germline V gene sequence: CDR1 SGHTA, CDR2 FQGNSA. The CDR3 length is 13 residues. Trimming stripped 4 bases from V and 4 bases from J, with 10 bases between. CDR3 in DNA: TGTGCCAGCAGCTCCGGAGGTCGCTATGGCTACACCTTC. Protein sequence: CASSSGGRYGYTF.

V is TRBV30 and J is TRBJ1-5; D gene uncertain. Germline V gives CDR1 GTSNPN, CDR2 SVGIG (reference sequence). V dropped 1 base and J dropped 2 bases, with 6 bases sitting between them. The CDR3 runs to 13 residues. CDR3 loop: CAWSGWGNQPQHF. CDR3 coding DNA: TGTGCCTGGAGTGGCTGGGGCAATCAGCCCCAGCATTTT.

V is TRBV27 and J is TRBJ2-7; possibly TRBD1 for D (6 bases). Germline V CDR1 and CDR2: MNHEY, SMNVEV (reference sequence). CDR3 size: 15 residues. Trimming took 2 bases from V and 4 from J, leaving 15 bases between them. CDR3: CASSLRGSSYYEQYF. As DNA, the CDR3 is TGTGCCAGCAGTTTAAGGGGGAGTTCGTATTACGAGCAGTACTTC.